This TCR beta chain was recorded in a study of T cell repertoires in cytomegalovirus infection. Study-wide background: CMV infection together with matching HLA type was indicated by public TCR beta signatures.

The length of the CDR3 is 13 residues. Germline V gene lookup returns CDR1 DFQATT and CDR2 SNEGSKA (reference sequence). V gave up 5 bases and J gave up 1 base; unmatched junction bases: 4. TCRdb re-derived calls from the reads in MiXCR, one entry per CDR3 protein. The sample shows some 940,000 distinct CDR3 sequences, roughly 31% of them seen only once. This clonotype has a handful of counts. Its antigen remains unknown. The sequence came from a human donor in good health (CMV status not recorded). Some clones in this sample may be carry-over from other donors' samples. The rearrangement joins TRBV20-1 to TRBJ1-2; 7 bases fit TRBD1. The sample consisted of cultured CD8+ T cells from PBMCs, taken from culture after CMV antigen stimulation. CDR3 sequence reads: CSALDRDNYGYTF. CDR3 DNA sequence: TGCAGTGCTCTAGACAGGGATAACTATGGCTACACCTTC.